These T cell receptor beta chains were read from a single sample in a study of T cell changes during pregnancy in multiple sclerosis. Produced via immunoSEQ multiplex PCR; TCRdb's table is partial and in-frame only. The sample records approximately 42,000 clones, approximately 80% being singletons. This specimen was CD4+ T cells from peripheral blood mononuclear cells, taken before pregnancy. Every receptor here comes from a female donor with multiple sclerosis, enrolled in a pregnancy study. The CDR3 runs from the conserved cysteine through the conserved F or W.

J: TRBJ1-2; V: TRBV19; CDR3: CASANRGIGYTF
J: TRBJ2-3; V: TRBV19; CDR3: CASRYRDTQYF
J: TRBJ1-5; V: TRBV7-2; CDR3: CASSSRPEQGYQPQHF
J: TRBJ2-3; V: TRBV6-5; CDR3: CASKRDSSTDTQYF
J: TRBJ2-5; V: TRBV4-1; CDR3: CASSLDLVAQETQYF
J: TRBJ1-1; V: TRBV9; CDR3: CASSETGNTEAFF
J: TRBJ2-3; V: TRBV30; CDR3: CAWSLPDTQYF
J: TRBJ1-2; V: TRBV7-2; CDR3: CASSPPGQGYGYTF
J: TRBJ1-5; V: TRBV6-6; CDR3: CASSYRGQGSAQPQHF
J: TRBJ1-4; V: TRBV7-9; CDR3: CASSLATGTATNEKLFF
J: TRBJ1-4; V: TRBV6-1; CDR3: CASSEGRTGLYEKLFF
J: TRBJ1-2; V: TRBV5-1; CDR3: CASSLGAGGNGYTF
J: TRBJ1-1; V: TRBV6-6; CDR3: CASSEVQGMAFF
J: TRBJ2-3; V: TRBV7-6; CDR3: CASSLGASGRDTQYF
J: TRBJ1-1; V: TRBV20-1; CDR3: CSADRDIDLLF
J: TRBJ1-5; V: TRBV19; CDR3: CASQDRRNQPQHF
J: TRBJ1-2; V: TRBV6-6; CDR3: CASSYDSNYGYTF
J: TRBJ1-3; V: TRBV6-5; CDR3: CASSLLDRAGNTIYF
J: TRBJ2-3; V: TRBV5-4; CDR3: CASSSTSGREDTQYF
J: TRBJ2-2; V: TRBV27; CDR3: CASSFWGQGGTGELFF
J: TRBJ1-2; V: TRBV10-1; CDR3: CASSADSPYGYTF
J: TRBJ2-2; V: TRBV6-1; CDR3: CASREGAGLGSGELFF
J: TRBJ2-7; V: TRBV2; CDR3: CASKRLAGPYEQYF
J: TRBJ2-1; V: TRBV5-1; CDR3: CASSHLLGQGGNEQFF
J: TRBJ2-4; V: TRBV19; CDR3: CASSTRGAALSVLAKNIQYF
J: TRBJ1-3; V: TRBV13; CDR3: CASSRGYSGNTIYF
J: TRBJ1-2; V: TRBV30; CDR3: CAWSPSRQRTF
J: TRBJ1-3; V: TRBV15; CDR3: CATSRDRGNTIYF
J: TRBJ1-5; V: TRBV4-2; CDR3: CASSQVADNRNQPQHF
J: TRBJ1-3; V: TRBV5-4; CDR3: CASSPRDFGNTIYF
J: TRBJ1-2; V: TRBV30; CDR3: CAWSVEVAGTGGLRGYTF
J: TRBJ1-6; V: TRBV30; CDR3: CAWRGLGQVNSPLHF